This T cell receptor beta chain was identified during a study of cytomegalovirus exposure and HLA in healthy donors. Germline CDR1 is SGHTA and CDR2 is FQGTGA. There are 13 residues in the CDR3. Trimming took 1 base from V and 1 from J, leaving 4 bases between them. 60 Vbeta and 13 Jbeta primers were used in PCR. Original processing methods: An analysis that came later counted 80 million or so unique TCR beta chains, around 12 million shared. The assay was immunoSEQ multiplex PCR, and TCRdb's table has in-frame clones only and misses some. The DNA gave D and trimming, while V, J and clone size come from that table. Among 120,000 or so clones listed, approximately 69% were seen once.

The V and J genes are TRBV7-3 and TRBJ1-1; D is undetermined. The sequence derives from a middle-aged man in good health and CMV-seropositive. Sequencing was performed on PBMCs. This CDR3 reads CASSLNGNTEAFF. DNA for the CDR3: TGTGCCAGCAGCTTAAACGGGAACACTGAAGCTTTCTTT.